One sample yielded the 19 T cell receptor beta chains listed below, sequenced in a study of glioma-infiltrating T cells. TCR alpha and beta CDR3 regions were amplified from RNA using iRepertoire nested multiplex PCR. TCRdb ran MiXCR on the multiplex PCR reads and lists one entry per CDR3 protein. The profile covers about 89,000 distinct CDR3 sequences, with 20% to 25% appearing a single time and more than 6.5% taken by the ten largest. Sequences were obtained from glioma tissue, nonneoplastic brain tissue, or PBMCs (not recorded which). Receptors were obtained from a human donor with low-grade glioma or glioblastoma, undergoing nonglioma brain surgery, or in good health (not recorded which).

In this sample, this clonotype turned up a few times. The V call is TRBV24-1, the J call TRBJ2-1; no firm D call. The CDR3 has 14 residues. CDR1 KGHDR and CDR2 SFDVKD come from the germline V gene. Trimming took off 3 bases at V and 7 bases at J, with 12 bases between the two ends. DNA of the CDR3: TGTGCCACCAGTGATCCATCCACTTCGAATGAGCAGTTCTTC. This translates into CATSDPSTSNEQFF.

This clonotype was seen repeatedly, ten times or more. The rearrangement joins TRBV27 to TRBJ1-5, with TRBD1 matching over 8 bases. The germline V gene has CDR1 MNHEY and CDR2 SMNVEV (reference sequence). Germline trimming cut 5 bases from V and 1 base from J; bases unmatched to any gene: 4. The CDR3 length is 15 residues. In DNA, the CDR3 is TGTGCCAGCAGTCCGGGACAGGTCAGCAATCAGCCCCAGCATTTT. This translates into CASSPGQVSNQPQHF.

The table lists this clonotype with many counts. This chain uses TRBV20-1 with TRBJ2-1; TRBD1 matches at 9 bases. Looked up from germline, CDR1 is DFQATT and CDR2 is SNEGSKA (reference sequence). The V and J ends lost 3 bases and 7 bases, in that order; junction bases with no gene match: 10. The CDR3 runs to 15 residues. CDR3 DNA sequence: TGCAGTGCTAGGTCTGGACAGGGGCTTTGGAATGAGCAGTTCTTC. It translates to CSARSGQGLWNEQFF.

The sample holds many counts of this clonotype. J is TRBJ1-4 and V is TRBV7-9; 8 positions match TRBD1. The CDR3 loop spans 15 amino acids. The V segment lost 5 bases and the J segment 7 bases; nucleotides outside the gene matches: 9. From germline, CDR1 is SEHNR and CDR2 FQNEAQ (reference sequence). The CDR3, as DNA: TGTGCCAGCAGCCCACCGGGACAGGATTTTGAAAAACTGTTTTTT. It codes for CASSPPGQDFEKLFF.

In its sample, this clonotype was seen many times. The CDR3 loop reads CSGSGTSGRISYNEQFF. DNA of the CDR3: TGCAGCGGATCCGGGACTAGCGGTCGAATATCCTACAATGAGCAGTTCTTC. The chain couples TRBV29-1 to TRBJ2-1, with 11 bases that match TRBD2. This CDR3 has 17 residues. Germline CDR1 reads SQVTM; CDR2 reads ANQGSEA. V shed 7 bases, J shed 1 base, and the junction held 12 bases outside the gene matches.

Note on this clonotype: This may stem from a read error, because a much larger clone lies one nucleotide away. V usage is TRBV29-1 and J usage is TRBJ1-5, with a weak D call TRBD1 (5 bases). V lost 6 bases to trimming and J lost 6 bases, with 18 bases between them. The CDR3 is 14 amino acids. Per germline, CDR1 SQVTM and CDR2 ANQGSEA. The CDR3 DNA reads TGCAGCGTGGCAACAGGTCCGACGTGTCAGCCCCAGCATTTT. It translates to CSVATGPTCQPQHF.

This clonotype was counted a few times. The rearrangement joins TRBV7-9 to TRBJ2-1; no reliable D call. Germline assignment: CDR1 SEHNR and CDR2 FQNEAQ (reference sequence). V was pared by 5 bases and J by 5 bases, with 13 bases between. The CDR3 has 14 residues. The CDR3 sequence: CASSVGFSNNEQFF. Written as DNA, the CDR3 is TGTGCCAGCAGCGTAGGGTTCTCTAACAATGAGCAGTTCTTC.

This clonotype occurred many times. The chain uses TRBV25-1 and TRBJ2-3; D perhaps matches TRBD2 (5 bases). V lost 0 bases, J lost 8 bases, and 9 bases lay in between. Germline CDR1 is MGHDK and CDR2 is SYGVNS. This CDR3 contains 13 residues. CDR3 amino acids: CASSEYAGGTQYF. The CDR3 DNA is TGTGCCAGCAGTGAATATGCCGGAGGTACGCAGTATTTT.

This chain links TRBV12-3 or TRBV12-4 with TRBJ2-7; possible D gene TRBD1, 6 bases. V was cut by 3 bases and J by 5 bases, with 23 bases left in between. The CDR3 totals 17 residues. CDR3 region: CASSLGSRGRGLHEQYF. The DNA for the CDR3 is TGTGCCAGCAGTTTGGGGTCGCGAGGCAGGGGATTACACGAGCAGTACTTC.

This clonotype has at least ten counts. This chain connects TRBV6-6 to TRBJ1-5, with TRBD1 as a possible D gene (5 bases). V was pared by 2 bases and J by 3 bases, with 17 bases between. The CDR3 has 17 residues. Germline CDR1 and CDR2: MNHNY and SVGAGI (reference sequence). The CDR3 spells CASSYRDGKNFNQPQHF. The CDR3 nucleotides are TGTGCCAGCAGTTACAGGGACGGGAAAAACTTCAATCAGCCCCAGCATTTT.

This clonotype was recorded many times. V usage is TRBV29-1 and J usage is TRBJ2-5; weak D call: TRBD1 (6 bases). V was shortened by 6 bases and J by 1 base, with 12 bases between the two germline ends. CDR3 length equals 13 residues. The germline gives CDR1 SQVTM, CDR2 ANQGSEA. The DNA of the CDR3 is TGCAGCGTGAGGACAGACTTCCAAGAGACCCAGTACTTC. It yields the protein CSVRTDFQETQYF. Together with reference TRBV29-1 and TRBJ2-5, the CDR3 gives the full variable domain: SAVISQKPSRDICQRGTSLTIQCQVDSQVTMMFWYRQQPGQSLTLIATANQGSEATYESGFVIDKFPISRPNLTFSTLTVSNMSPEDSSIYLCSVRTDFQETQYFGPGTRLLVL.

This clonotype has more than one count but fewer than ten. The chain carries TRBV3-1 and TRBJ2-3; D gene ambiguous. Trimming took 0 bases from V and 4 from J, leaving 8 bases between them. The CDR3 totals 14 residues. Germline CDR1 LGHDT, CDR2 YNNKEL (reference sequence). The CDR3 DNA follows: TGTGCCAGCAGCCAAGATTTGGTAGCAGATACGCAGTATTTT. Protein sequence: CASSQDLVADTQYF.

This clonotype was seen many times. The chain carries TRBV15 and TRBJ2-1; TRBD2 matches at 11 bases. CDR1 and CDR2 from the germline V gene are LNHNV and YYDKDF (reference sequence). CDR3 length: 17 amino acids. After removal of 0 bases from V and 6 bases from J, the junction contained 7 bases not matched to a gene. CDR3: CATSRDAASGGSNEQFF. In nucleotides, the CDR3 is TGTGCCACCAGCAGAGATGCCGCTAGCGGGGGGAGCAATGAGCAGTTCTTC. The full variable domain, completed using reference TRBV15 and TRBJ2-1, is DAMVIQNPRYQVTQFGKPVTLSCSQTLNHNVMYWYQQKSSQAPKLLFHYYDKDFNNEADTPDNFQSRRPNTSFCFLDIRSPGLGDTAMYLCATSRDAASGGSNEQFFGPGTRLTVL.

This clonotype was counted many times. The rearrangement joins TRBV3-1 to TRBJ1-5; TRBD1 agrees at 7 bases. CDR1 LGHDT and CDR2 YNNKEL come from the germline V gene (reference sequence). This CDR3 spans 15 amino acids. The V segment lost 0 bases and the J segment 2 bases; nucleotides outside the gene matches: 1. In DNA form, the CDR3 reads TGTGCCAGCAGCCAAGAAACAGGGGGCAATCAGCCCCAGCATTTT. It encodes CASSQETGGNQPQHF.

At least ten counts were recorded for this clonotype. The CDR3 coding sequence is TGTGCCAGCAGTGAAGTAAGTCCCGACCGAGGGAATTCACCCCTCCACTTT. Its translation: CASSEVSPDRGNSPLHF. The chain recombines TRBV6-1 with TRBJ1-6; D is unclear. V was clipped by 1 base and J by 7 bases, with 17 bases between them. The CDR3 is 17 amino acids. CDR1 is MNHNS and CDR2 is SASEGT in the germline V gene.

In this sample, this clonotype turned up many times. CDR3 DNA: TGCAGTGCTACTGTTACAGGGGGTAATTCACCCCTCCACTTT. As protein: CSATVTGGNSPLHF. The J gene is TRBJ1-6, the V gene TRBV20-1; 8 bases agree with TRBD1. The germline gives CDR1 DFQATT, CDR2 SNEGSKA (reference sequence). The CDR3 is made up of 14 amino acids. With 4 bases clipped from V and 6 bases from J, the junction kept 5 bases outside the gene matches.

In this sample, this clonotype turned up many times. The chain uses TRBV7-2 and TRBJ1-1; 7 bases match TRBD1. Per germline, CDR1 SGHTA and CDR2 FQGNSA. V dropped 5 bases and J dropped 5; count of bases not matched to a gene: 8. This CDR3 comprises 14 residues. This chain's CDR3 is CASSARQGRTEAFF. CDR3 nucleotide sequence: TGTGCCAGCAGCGCAAGACAGGGAAGAACTGAAGCTTTCTTT.

CDR3 amino acids: CASFGGASTNTGELFF. The CDR3 DNA reads as TGTGCCAGCTTTGGGGGGGCATCTACGAACACCGGGGAGCTGTTTTTT. V and J are TRBV19 and TRBJ2-2; D may be TRBD2 (7 bases). Germline V gene data show CDR1 as LNHDA and CDR2 as SQIVND (reference sequence). This CDR3 is built from 16 residues. The ends were cut back, 9 bases at V and 0 bases at J, with 17 bases in the middle.

This clonotype showed up many times. The chain is built from TRBV29-1 and TRBJ2-3; possible D gene TRBD1, 6 bases. Germline assignment: CDR1 SQVTM and CDR2 ANQGSEA. The CDR3 consists of 13 residues. Trimming took off 3 bases at V and 6 bases at J, with 13 bases between the two ends. As DNA, the CDR3 is TGCAGCGTTGAGGGCAGGGGCCGGGATACGCAGTATTTT. Its translation: CSVEGRGRDTQYF.